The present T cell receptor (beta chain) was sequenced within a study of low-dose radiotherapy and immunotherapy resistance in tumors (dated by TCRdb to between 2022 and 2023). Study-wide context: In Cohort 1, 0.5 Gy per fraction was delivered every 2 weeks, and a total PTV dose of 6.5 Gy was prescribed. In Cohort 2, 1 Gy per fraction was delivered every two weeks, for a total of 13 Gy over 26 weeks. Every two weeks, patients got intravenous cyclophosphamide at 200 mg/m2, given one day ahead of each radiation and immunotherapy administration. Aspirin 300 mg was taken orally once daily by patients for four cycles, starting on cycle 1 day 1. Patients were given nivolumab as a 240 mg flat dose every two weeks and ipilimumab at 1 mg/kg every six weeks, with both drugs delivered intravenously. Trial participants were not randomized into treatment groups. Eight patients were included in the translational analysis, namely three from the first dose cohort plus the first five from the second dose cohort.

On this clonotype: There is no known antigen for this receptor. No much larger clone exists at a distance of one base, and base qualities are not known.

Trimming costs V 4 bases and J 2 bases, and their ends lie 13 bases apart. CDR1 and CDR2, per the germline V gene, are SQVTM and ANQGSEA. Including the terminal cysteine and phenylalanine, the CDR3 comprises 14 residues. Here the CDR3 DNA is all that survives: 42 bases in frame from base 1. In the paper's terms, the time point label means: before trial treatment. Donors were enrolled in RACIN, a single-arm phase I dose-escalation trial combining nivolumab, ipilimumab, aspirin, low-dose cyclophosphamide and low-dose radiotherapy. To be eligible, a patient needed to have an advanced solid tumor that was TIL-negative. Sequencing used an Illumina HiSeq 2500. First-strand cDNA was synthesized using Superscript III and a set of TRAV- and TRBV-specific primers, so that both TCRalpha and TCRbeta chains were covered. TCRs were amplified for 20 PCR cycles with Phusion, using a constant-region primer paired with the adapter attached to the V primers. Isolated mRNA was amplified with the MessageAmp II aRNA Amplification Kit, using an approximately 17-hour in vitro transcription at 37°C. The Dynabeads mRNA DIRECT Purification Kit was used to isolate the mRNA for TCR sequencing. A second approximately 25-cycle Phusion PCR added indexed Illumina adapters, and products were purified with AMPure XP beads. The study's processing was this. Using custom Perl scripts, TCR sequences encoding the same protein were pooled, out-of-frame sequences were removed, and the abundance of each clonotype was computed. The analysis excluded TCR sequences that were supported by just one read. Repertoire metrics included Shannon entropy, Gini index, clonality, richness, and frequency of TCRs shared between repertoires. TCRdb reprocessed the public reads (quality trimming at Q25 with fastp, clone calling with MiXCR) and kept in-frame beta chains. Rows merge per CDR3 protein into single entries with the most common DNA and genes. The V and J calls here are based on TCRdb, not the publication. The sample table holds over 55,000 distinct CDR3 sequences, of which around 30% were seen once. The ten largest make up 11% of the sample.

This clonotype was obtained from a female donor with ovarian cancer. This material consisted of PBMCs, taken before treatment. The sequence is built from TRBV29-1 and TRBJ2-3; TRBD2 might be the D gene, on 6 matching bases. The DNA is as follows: TGCAGCGTTGGAGCGGGTTCCTACACAGATACGCAGTATTTT. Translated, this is CSVGAGSYTDTQYF.